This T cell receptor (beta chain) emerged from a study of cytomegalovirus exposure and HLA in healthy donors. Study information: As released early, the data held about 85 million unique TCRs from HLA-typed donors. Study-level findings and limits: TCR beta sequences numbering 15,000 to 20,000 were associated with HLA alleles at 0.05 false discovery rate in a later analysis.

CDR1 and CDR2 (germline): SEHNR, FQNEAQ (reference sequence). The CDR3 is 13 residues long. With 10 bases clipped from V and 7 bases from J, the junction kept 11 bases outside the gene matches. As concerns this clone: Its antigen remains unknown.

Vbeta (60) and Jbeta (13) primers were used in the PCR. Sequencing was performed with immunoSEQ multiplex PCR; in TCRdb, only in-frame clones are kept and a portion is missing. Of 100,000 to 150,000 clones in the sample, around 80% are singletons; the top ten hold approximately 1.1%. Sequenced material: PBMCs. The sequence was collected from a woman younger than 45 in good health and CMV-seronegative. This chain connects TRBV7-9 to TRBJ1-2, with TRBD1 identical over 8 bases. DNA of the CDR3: TGTGCCACCGTGATCCAGGGGGCTCTTGGCTACACCTTC. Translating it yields CATVIQGALGYTF.